This T cell receptor (beta chain) was observed in a study of T cell repertoires in cytomegalovirus infection. Study information: In public TCR beta signatures, there were indications of both CMV infection and matching HLA type.

TCRdb re-derived calls from the reads in MiXCR, one entry per CDR3 protein. The sample holds fewer than 950,000 distinct CDR3 sequences, less than 35% seen once. On this clonotype itself: Antigen specificity is unknown.

Germline values: CDR1 LNHDA, CDR2 SQIVND (reference sequence). The J segment lost 4 bases and the V segment lost 8 bases, leaving 11 bases of the junction unmatched. CDR3 length: 16 amino acids. General study findings and limits: Cumulative public TCR beta family frequency identified carriers of CMV plus the relevant HLA. Predominance within the ex vivo response was attributable to HLA-C-restricted CMV-specific TCR beta clonotypes.

This receptor was identified in a human donor in good health (CMV status not recorded). Some clones in this sample may be carry-over from other donors' samples. Sequences were derived from cultured CD8+ T cells from PBMCs, sampled from culture after CMV antigen stimulation. This chain joins TRBV19 and TRBJ2-1; TRBD1 agrees at 10 bases. CDR3 residues: CASEEPGTGAYNEQFF. The DNA for the CDR3 is TGTGCCAGTGAAGAACCCGGGACAGGGGCGTACAATGAGCAGTTCTTC.